This note documents a single T cell receptor beta chain sequence. Its specific antigen is unknown. Base qualities are not provided; no much larger clone lies one nucleotide away. The collaborating institutions used their own protocols to collect whole blood in K2EDTA tubes. Collaborator samples were shipped for TCRbeta analysis as frozen whole blood, isolated PBMCs, or DNA extracted from either sample type. V lost 4 bases and J lost 2 bases, and the count of bases not matched to a germline gene is 4. Reading the germline V gene (reference sequence) gives CDR1 LNHDA and CDR2 SQIVND. Inclusive of the bounding cysteine and phenylalanine, the CDR3 is 15 residues long. The retained sequence is limited to the CDR3, 45 bases, with the frame set at the first base. This entry is derived from a study of blood T cell repertoires in COVID-19 (dated by TCRdb to the early 2020s). In the study overall: Samples covering the acute and convalescent phases of COVID-19 were provided by collaborators in the United States, Italy and Spain. The prospective study material was composed of cDNA or gDNA derived from T cells, B-cell-depleted T cells, or PBMCs. Subjects who had been exposed to COVID-19, were actively infected with it, or had recovered from it provided the deeply sampled blood TCRbeta repertoires that made up the dataset. The repertoires were made available in a free public database intended to serve as a resource for research on the immune response to SARS-CoV-2. The samples were drawn from two sources: the first 160 participants of the ongoing ImmuneRACE study, and some 1,300 subjects contributed by 6 global collaborators. Sample metadata almost always included a de-identified subject ID, COVID-19 status, age in years and sex. Where available, HLA class I and class II types were obtained from metadata supplied by the sample provider rather than from assay-based typing.

The full study reports these points: How much clinical and demographic metadata was included differed by source and by participant, and the metadata was provided uncurated.

TCRbeta CDR3 regions were amplified from genomic DNA by means of the immunoSEQ Assay, a bias-controlled multiplex PCR. The study's own analysis went as follows. Within the assay, amplification of reference gene primers was used to estimate how many nucleated cells each sample contained. To quantify the absolute abundance of each unique TCRbeta CDR3 rearrangement, sequence reads were collapsed and filtered. For each sample, productive Simpson clonality was calculated as the square root of Simpson's diversity index over productive rearrangements. Entries here come from immuneACCESS through TCRdb and include only in-frame sequences with V and J called. Some clones fail to appear in such tables; in the studies checked, an unresolved V gene covers under half of the shortfall, and the cause of the remainder is unknown. That table furnishes V, J and clone size, whereas the DNA furnished D and trimming. The sample includes over 60,000 clones, with roughly 92% observed a single time. The top ten clones comprise 5.5% to 6.5% of the sample.

Source material: peripheral blood. The V and J segments used are TRBV19 and TRBJ2-3, and 9 junction bases match TRBD2. The clonotype comes from a human donor in a cohort sampled during active COVID-19. The sequenced DNA is TGTGCCAGTAGTAGTAGCGGGGGTTACACAGATACGCAGTATTTT. This is translated as CASSSSGGYTDTQYF.